These 30 T cell receptor beta chains came from one sample sequenced in a study of a mutant IDH1 vaccine in newly diagnosed glioma. Here immunoSEQ multiplex PCR was the method, and the copy in TCRdb shows in-frame clones only, minus some. The repertoire includes about 67,000 clones, 83% of them detected once, and 4.6% sits in the top ten. Time point in this sample: baseline, week 1 (first vaccination visit). Regarding treatment: pre-vaccination baseline after standard-of-care therapy. The material sequenced was peripheral blood mononuclear cells (PBMCs), taken from a glioma patient treated with radiotherapy, temozolomide or both. These receptors all stem from a woman younger than 30 with glioma. Some clones in this sample may be carry-over from other donors' samples.

V usage is TRBV14 and J usage is TRBJ1-2; D uncertain. CDR3 length: 15 residues. Between the trimmed V and J ends, which lost 1 base and 3 bases, there was a span of 12 bases. CDR1 is SGHDN, CDR2 FVKESK, per germline. CDR3: CASSQAVQPYYGYTF. In DNA, the CDR3 is TGTGCCAGCAGCCAAGCTGTACAGCCCTACTATGGCTACACCTTC.

The chain links TRBV30 to TRBJ2-4, with D possibly TRBD2 on 6 matching bases. CDR1 and CDR2 (germline): GTSNPN, SVGIG (reference sequence). V was clipped by 2 bases and J by 7 bases, with 15 bases between them. There are 14 residues in the CDR3. CDR3 region: CAWSLGRGRNIQYF. In DNA, the CDR3 is TGTGCCTGGAGTCTTGGGCGAGGGAGGAACATTCAGTACTTC.

This clone has more than one count but fewer than ten. V gene TRBV2 combines with J gene TRBJ2-7, with D hard to call. Germline V lookup: CDR1 SNHLY, CDR2 FYNNEI. Deletions cut 7 bases from V and 1 base from J, with 14 bases between. CDR3 length: 14 residues. The CDR3 nucleotides read TGTGCCAGCATGGACCCCACATCGTCCTACGAGCAGTACTTC. This encodes CASMDPTSSYEQYF.

The J gene is TRBJ1-1, the V gene TRBV5-1; tentative D call: TRBD1 (6 bases). Trimming cost V 0 bases and J 1 base, with 7 bases left between them. The CDR3 length is 14 residues. From germline, CDR1 is SGHRS and CDR2 YFSETQ. The CDR3 region has the DNA TGCGCCAGCAGCTTGGAGGGGGGGAACACTGAAGCTTTCTTT. This sequence encodes CASSLEGGNTEAFF.

The V gene is TRBV30, the J gene TRBJ1-3, with 8 nucleotides matching TRBD1. V lost 6 bases, J lost 0 bases, and 4 bases stayed unmatched. In germline, CDR1 is GTSNPN, CDR2 SVGIG (reference sequence). The CDR3 covers 14 residues. For the CDR3, the DNA is TGTGCCTGTCTCAGGGGGCGCTCTGGAAACACCATATATTTT. Amino acids: CACLRGRSGNTIYF.

The V gene is TRBV4-3, the J gene TRBJ2-7; tentative D call: TRBD2 (6 bases). In germline, CDR1 is LGHNA, CDR2 YSLEER. With 0 bases removed from V and 3 bases from J, the gap between germline ends came to 12 bases. This CDR3 region has 15 residues. The CDR3 DNA sequence: TGCGCCAGCAGCCAAGAGGGGGGATCCTACTACGAGCAGTACTTC. Protein product: CASSQEGGSYYEQYF.

This chain links TRBV14 with TRBJ2-7, with no clear D. The CDR3 is 13 residues long. V was shortened by 1 base and J by 3 bases, with 7 bases between the two germline ends. CDR1 is SGHDN, CDR2 FVKESK, per germline. In DNA form, the CDR3 reads TGTGCCAGCAGCCAAGGAGCTTTCTACGAGCAGTACTTC. Amino acids: CASSQGAFYEQYF.

The chain recombines TRBV23-1 with TRBJ1-5; 7 bases match TRBD1. TRBV23-1 falls under the ORF class, with uncertain function. This CDR3 is built from 15 residues. V was clipped by 2 bases and J by 4 bases; unmatched bases: 5. CDR3 DNA: TGCGCCAGCAGTCAAGCGACAGGGAGTAATCAGCCCCAGCATTTT. It codes for CASSQATGSNQPQHF.

This chain links TRBV6-6 with TRBJ1-5, with D unresolved. Germline CDR1 reads MNHNY; CDR2 reads SVGAGI (reference sequence). Trimming pared 3 bases from V and 0 bases from J, leaving 9 bases between. The CDR3 runs to 15 residues. The CDR3 loop reads CASSYLEASNQPQHF. CDR3 DNA sequence: TGTGCCAGCAGTTATTTAGAGGCTAGCAATCAGCCCCAGCATTTT.

About this clone: The CDR3 ends on some other residue instead of the conserved phenylalanine or tryptophan, so this is likely a read error. The limits of the CDR3 on the DNA are not certain, so only TCRdb's listed CDR3 is given. The rearrangement uses TRBV5-8 and TRBJ1-1; TRBD1, the D gene given by the table, was not confirmed from the DNA. Both ends counted, the CDR3 spans 13 residues. Germline assignment: CDR1 SGHTS and CDR2 YDEGEE. This CDR3 is CASSLGRQAALRY.

CDR3 loop: CAIGPGRFATNEKLFF. In DNA, the CDR3 is TGTGCCATCGGCCCGGGACGCTTTGCAACTAATGAAAAACTGTTTTTT. The chain recombines TRBV7-9 with TRBJ1-4; weak D call: TRBD1 (5 bases). Trimming removed 10 bases from V and 0 bases from J, with 18 bases in between. This CDR3 has 16 amino acids. Germline V gene data show CDR1 as SEHNR and CDR2 as FQNEAQ (reference sequence).

This chain links TRBV4-3 with TRBJ2-7; D gene uncertain. Germline V gene data show CDR1 as LGHNA and CDR2 as YSLEER. With 0 bases removed from V and 1 base from J, the gap between germline ends came to 13 bases. The length of the CDR3 is 16 residues. CDR3 region: CASSQEVSTLSYEQYF. The DNA of the CDR3 is TGCGCCAGCAGCCAAGAGGTATCGACACTTTCCTACGAGCAGTACTTC.

This rearrangement joins TRBV10-2 to TRBJ1-4; 9 bases line up with TRBD1. The CDR3 consists of 14 residues. V dropped 6 bases and J dropped 1; count of bases not matched to a gene: 0. Germline V CDR1 and CDR2: WSHSY, SAAADI. The CDR3, as DNA: TGCGCCAGCAGGGGACAGGGAACTAATGAAAAACTGTTTTTT. Protein product: CASRGQGTNEKLFF.

This rearrangement joins TRBV13 to TRBJ2-7, with 9 bases fitting TRBD2. Germline CDR1 PRHDT, CDR2 FYEKMQ (reference sequence). The junction had 7 bases not matched to a gene; V was cut back by 5 bases and J by 2 bases. The CDR3 extends over 15 amino acids. CDR3 DNA sequence: TGTGCCAGCAGCCCAAGGTCTAGCGGGGCCTACGAGCAGTACTTC. Translated, it gives CASSPRSSGAYEQYF.

The chain joins TRBV7-2 to TRBJ1-2; D not certain. The CDR3 totals 13 residues. V lost 1 base, J lost 7 bases, and 10 bases lay in between. Germline V gene lookup returns CDR1 SGHTA and CDR2 FQGNSA. The CDR3 DNA reads as TGTGCCAGCAGCTTAGAAGGGAGCGGTGGCTACACCTTC. This sequence encodes CASSLEGSGGYTF.

J is TRBJ2-5 and V is TRBV15; D is possibly TRBD2 (6 bases). The ends were cut back, 9 bases at V and 1 base at J, with 12 bases in the middle. The CDR3 covers 13 residues. CDR1 and CDR2 from the germline V gene are LNHNV and YYDKDF (reference sequence). The CDR3, as DNA: TGTGCCACAGGGAGGAGGGTCCAAGAGACCCAGTACTTC. It encodes CATGRRVQETQYF.

The CDR3 loop reads CASSVAGAGEQYF. The CDR3 DNA sequence: TGTGCCAGCAGCGTAGCCGGGGCGGGCGAGCAGTACTTC. This rearrangement joins TRBV9 to TRBJ2-7; D might be TRBD1 or TRBD2, each matching 5 bases. The CDR3 runs 13 residues. Germline values: CDR1 SGDLS, CDR2 YYNGEE. V dropped 0 bases and J dropped 6 bases, with 10 bases sitting between them.

The chain employs TRBV5-6 and TRBJ2-7; TRBD1 might be the D (6 bases). This CDR3 spans 14 amino acids. V shed 1 base and J shed 4 bases, with 12 bases lying between them. Germline loops: CDR1 SGHDT, CDR2 YYEEEE. CDR3 sequence (DNA): TGTGCCAGCAGCTTGTACGGACAGTTGTACGAGCAGTACTTC. It encodes CASSLYGQLYEQYF.

The rearrangement joins TRBV9 to TRBJ2-7; 8 nucleotides match TRBD1. J gave up 6 bases and V 3 bases, and 2 bases lay outside the gene matches. There are 12 residues in the CDR3. Germline V gene sequence: CDR1 SGDLS, CDR2 YYNGEE. The CDR3 nucleotides read TGTGCCAGCAGCGCCACAGGGGGCGAGCAGTACTTC. It yields the protein CASSATGGEQYF.

The rearrangement uses TRBV7-2 and TRBJ1-2; unclear D gene. The CDR3 contains 13 residues. CDR1 and CDR2 (germline): SGHTA, FQGNSA. V lost 0 bases, J lost 2 bases, and 4 bases lay in between. CDR3 DNA sequence: TGTGCCAGCAGCTTAGCGGGGAACTATGGCTACACCTTC. Residues: CASSLAGNYGYTF. Drawing the rest from reference TRBV7-2 and TRBJ1-2, the complete variable domain is GAGVSQSPSNKVTEKGKDVELRCDPISGHTALYWYRQSLGQGLEFLIYFQGNSAPDKSGLPSDRFSAERTGGSVSTLTIQRTQQEDSAVYLCASSLAGNYGYTFGSGTRLTVV.

For the CDR3, the DNA is TGCAGCGTTAGGCTCGCTGGCAGCAATCAGCCCCAGCATTTT. Encoded protein: CSVRLAGSNQPQHF. V and J are TRBV29-1 and TRBJ1-5; D remains ambiguous. The CDR3 consists of 14 residues. V was clipped by 5 bases and J by 1 base, with 12 bases between them. Looked up from germline, CDR1 is SQVTM and CDR2 is ANQGSEA.

DNA of the CDR3: TGTGCCAGCAGTCCAAGGGTGTCGTCCTACGAGCAGTACTTC. Its translation: CASSPRVSSYEQYF. The chain uses TRBV27 and TRBJ2-7; D ambiguous. The CDR3 runs to 14 residues. The ends were cut back, 5 bases at V and 1 base at J, with 12 bases in the middle. Germline V lookup: CDR1 MNHEY, CDR2 SMNVEV (reference sequence).

The V call is TRBV5-6, the J call TRBJ2-2; 8 bases are a match to TRBD1. V shed 1 base and J 7 bases; nucleotides not matched to a gene: 6. The CDR3 has 15 amino acids. In germline, CDR1 is SGHDT, CDR2 YYEEEE. CDR3 amino acids: CASSLRQGWVGELFF. In DNA form, the CDR3 reads TGTGCCAGCAGCTTGCGACAGGGGTGGGTCGGGGAGCTGTTTTTT.

V gene TRBV6-1 combines with J gene TRBJ2-5; a possible D gene is TRBD1 (5 bases). The CDR3 has 13 residues. V lost 4 bases, J lost 5 bases, and 11 bases lay in between. Germline V gene sequence: CDR1 MNHNS, CDR2 SASEGT. CDR3 loop: CASSGQRTETQYF. The CDR3 DNA reads as TGTGCCAGCAGTGGACAGAGAACGGAGACCCAGTACTTC.

The chain couples TRBV6-1 to TRBJ2-7, with 8 bases fitting TRBD1. V lost 6 bases to trimming and J lost 0 bases; unmatched junction nucleotides: 7. CDR1 is MNHNS and CDR2 is SASEGT in the germline V gene. CDR3 length equals 15 residues. The CDR3 protein is CASSLDRVSSYEQYF. Written as DNA, the CDR3 is TGTGCCAGCAGCTTGGACAGGGTCAGCTCCTACGAGCAGTACTTC.

The chain recombines TRBV5-4 with TRBJ2-1; either TRBD1 or TRBD2 may supply D (5 bases each). Between the trimmed V and J ends, which lost 3 bases and 7 bases, there was a span of 14 bases. Germline V gene data show CDR1 as SGHNT and CDR2 as YYREEE (reference sequence). CDR3 length: 14 residues. CDR3 nucleotides: TGTGCCAGCAGCTACCAGGGCGGGTCGAATGAGCAGTTCTTC. Protein: CASSYQGGSNEQFF. The complete variable domain, with remaining parts taken from reference TRBV5-4 and TRBJ2-1, reads ETGVTQSPTHLIKTRGQQVTLRCSSQSGHNTVSWYQQALGQGPQFIFQYYREEENGRGNFPPRFSGLQFPNYSSELNVNALELDDSALYLCASSYQGGSNEQFFGPGTRLTVL.

The chain joins TRBV4-1 to TRBJ2-7; possible D gene TRBD1, 5 bases. V was trimmed by 4 bases and J by 3 bases, leaving 13 bases between them. Germline values: CDR1 MGHRA, CDR2 YSYEKL. CDR3 length equals 14 residues. CDR3 DNA sequence: TGCGCCAGCAGCCTTTTAGACAGTATCTACGAGCAGTACTTC. This codes for CASSLLDSIYEQYF.

The chain links TRBV6-6 to TRBJ2-7; 8 nucleotides line up with TRBD1. Unmatched junction bases numbered 12, after V lost 5 bases and J lost 3 bases. From germline, CDR1 is MNHNY and CDR2 SVGAGI (reference sequence). The CDR3 has 16 amino acids. CDR3 region: CASSPLPDRGVYEQYF. CDR3 DNA: TGTGCCAGCAGTCCCCTACCCGACAGGGGAGTCTACGAGCAGTACTTC.

In this sample, this clone turned up once. The V and J genes are TRBV27 and TRBJ2-5; weak D call: TRBD2 (6 bases). Germline assignment: CDR1 MNHEY and CDR2 SMNVEV (reference sequence). There are 15 residues in the CDR3. V was shortened by 2 bases and J by 2 bases, with 12 bases between the two germline ends. The CDR3 loop is CASSLLSGVQETQYF. The CDR3 DNA reads TGTGCCAGCAGTTTACTATCGGGGGTGCAAGAGACCCAGTACTTC.

This clone was seen only once. This chain uses TRBV29-1 with TRBJ1-3; no firm D call. CDR1 and CDR2 from the germline V gene are SQVTM and ANQGSEA. There are 12 residues in the CDR3. V was cut by 6 bases and J by 7 bases, with 13 bases left in between. CDR3 region: CSVTIPGNTIYF. CDR3 coding DNA: TGCAGCGTAACCATACCCGGCAACACCATATATTTT.